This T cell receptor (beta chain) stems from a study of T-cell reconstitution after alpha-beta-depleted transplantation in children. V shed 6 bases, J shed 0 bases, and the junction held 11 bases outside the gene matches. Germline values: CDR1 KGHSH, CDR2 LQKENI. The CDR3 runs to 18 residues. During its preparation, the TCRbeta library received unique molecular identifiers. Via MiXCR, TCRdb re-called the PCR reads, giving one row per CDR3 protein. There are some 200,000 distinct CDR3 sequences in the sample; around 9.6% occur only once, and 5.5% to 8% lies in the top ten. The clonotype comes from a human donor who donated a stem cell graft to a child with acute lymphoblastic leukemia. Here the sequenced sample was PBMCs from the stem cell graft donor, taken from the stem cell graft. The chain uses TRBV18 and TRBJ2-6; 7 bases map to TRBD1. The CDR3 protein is CASSWDSQSVSGANVLTF. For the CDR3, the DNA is TGTGCCAGCTCGTGGGACAGCCAAAGCGTCTCTGGGGCCAACGTCCTGACTTTC.